This record looks at one TCR beta chain sequence and its context. This clonotype was picked up a small number of times. What antigen it recognizes has not been identified. Base qualities were left out, and no much larger clone turns up one base away. This sample was taken from a study of CD8 T cells in ankylosing spondylitis (dated by TCRdb to the late 2010s). Describing the broader study: T cell receptor beta repertoires were profiled in healthy donors and ankylosing spondylitis patients so that disease-linked TCR variants could be found. Peripheral blood was sampled, and synovial fluid was also collected from ankylosing spondylitis patients. The whole study cohort included 108 healthy donors and around 24 ankylosing spondylitis patients. General findings and caveats noted by the study authors: In peripheral blood, the disease-linked clones were found at relatively low frequencies and had a CD8+ phenotype. Blood from ankylosing spondylitis patients appeared to be characterized by a TCR beta motif made up of several highly homologous amino acid variants. The disease-linked clones were reported as significantly enriched in matched synovial fluid samples from ankylosing spondylitis patients. Some motif variants were previously reported in synovial fluid and blood of reactive arthritis patients, suggesting common disease-initiation mechanisms.

Sequenced on an Illumina HiSeq 2500. Quantitative 5'-RACE with molecular barcodes was the method used to prepare the TCR beta libraries. The source study handled its data this way. A new computational method, built on a probabilistic model of VDJ rearrangement, was used to identify disease-linked TCR variants. Through fastp at Q25 and MiXCR, TCRdb rebuilt clones from the public reads, retaining in-frame beta chains. Identical CDR3 protein sequences are pooled into one entry, listed with their most common genes and DNA. TCRdb's processing, not the authors' own work, is the source of the V and J calls. The sample has 220,000 or so distinct CDR3 sequences on record, 15% to 20% of them singletons. The biggest ten clones account for under 45% of the sample. CDR1 and CDR2, per the germline V gene (reference sequence), are LNHDA and SQIVND. The CDR3 has 13 amino acids, counting the end cysteine and phenylalanine. Just the 39-base CDR3 DNA is kept, in frame starting at base 1. V lost 8 bases and J lost 0 bases; the stretch between them is 11 bases long.

What was sequenced was blood, either unsorted or a sorted T cell fraction (not recorded which). This receptor was identified in a male donor with ankylosing spondylitis. This chain joins TRBV19 to TRBJ2-7; there is no confident call for the D gene. The base sequence is TGTGCCAGTCGGGCCAGGTCCTCCTACGAGCAGTACTTC. This encodes CASRARSSYEQYF.